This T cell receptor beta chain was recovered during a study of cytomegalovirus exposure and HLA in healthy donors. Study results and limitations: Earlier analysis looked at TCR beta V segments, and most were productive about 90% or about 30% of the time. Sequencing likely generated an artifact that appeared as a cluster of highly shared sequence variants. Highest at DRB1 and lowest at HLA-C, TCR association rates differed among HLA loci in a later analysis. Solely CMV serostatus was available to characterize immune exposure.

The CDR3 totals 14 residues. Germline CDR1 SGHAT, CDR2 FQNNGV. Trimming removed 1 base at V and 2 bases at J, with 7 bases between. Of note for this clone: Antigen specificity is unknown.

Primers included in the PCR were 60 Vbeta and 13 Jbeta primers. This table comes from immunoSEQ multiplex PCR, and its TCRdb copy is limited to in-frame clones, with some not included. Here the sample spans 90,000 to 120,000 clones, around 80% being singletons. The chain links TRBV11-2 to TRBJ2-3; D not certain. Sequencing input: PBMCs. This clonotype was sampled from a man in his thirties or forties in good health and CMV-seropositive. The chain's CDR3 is CASSLGANTDTQYF. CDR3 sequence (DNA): TGTGCCAGCAGCTTAGGGGCGAACACAGATACGCAGTATTTT. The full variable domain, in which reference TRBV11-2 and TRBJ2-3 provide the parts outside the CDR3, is EAGVAQSPRYKIIEKRQSVAFWCNPISGHATLYWYQQILGQGPKLLIQFQNNGVVDDSQLPKDRFSAERLKGVDSTLKIQPAKLEDSAVYLCASSLGANTDTQYFGPGTRLTVL.